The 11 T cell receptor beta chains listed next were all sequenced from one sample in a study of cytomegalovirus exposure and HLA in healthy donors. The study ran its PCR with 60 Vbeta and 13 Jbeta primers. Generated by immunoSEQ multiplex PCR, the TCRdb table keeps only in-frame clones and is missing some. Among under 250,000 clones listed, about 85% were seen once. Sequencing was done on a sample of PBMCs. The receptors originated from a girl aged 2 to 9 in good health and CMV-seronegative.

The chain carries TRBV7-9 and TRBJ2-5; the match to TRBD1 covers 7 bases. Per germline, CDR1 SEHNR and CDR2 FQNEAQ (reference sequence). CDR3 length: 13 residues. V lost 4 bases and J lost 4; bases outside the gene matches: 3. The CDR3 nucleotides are TGTGCCAGCAGCTCCGACAGGGCAGAGACCCAGTACTTC. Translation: CASSSDRAETQYF.

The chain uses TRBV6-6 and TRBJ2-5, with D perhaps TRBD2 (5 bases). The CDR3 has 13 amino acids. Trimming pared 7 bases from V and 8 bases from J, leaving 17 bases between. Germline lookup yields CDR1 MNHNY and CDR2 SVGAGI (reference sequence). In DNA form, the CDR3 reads TGTGCCAGCAATCGGGGTACAAGAGAAACCCAGTACTTC. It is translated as CASNRGTRETQYF.

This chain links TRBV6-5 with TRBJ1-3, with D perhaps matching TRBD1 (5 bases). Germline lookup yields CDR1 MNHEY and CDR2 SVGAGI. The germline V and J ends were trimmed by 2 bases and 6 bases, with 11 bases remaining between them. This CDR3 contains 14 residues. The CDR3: CASSYGGIENTIYF. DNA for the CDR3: TGTGCCAGCAGTTACGGGGGGATTGAAAACACCATATATTTT.

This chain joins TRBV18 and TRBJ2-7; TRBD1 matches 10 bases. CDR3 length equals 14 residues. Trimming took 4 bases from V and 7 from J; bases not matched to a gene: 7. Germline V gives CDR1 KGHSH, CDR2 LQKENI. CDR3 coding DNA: TGTGCCAGCTCACAAGACAGGGGGCGCGGTGAGCAGTACTTC. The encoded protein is CASSQDRGRGEQYF.

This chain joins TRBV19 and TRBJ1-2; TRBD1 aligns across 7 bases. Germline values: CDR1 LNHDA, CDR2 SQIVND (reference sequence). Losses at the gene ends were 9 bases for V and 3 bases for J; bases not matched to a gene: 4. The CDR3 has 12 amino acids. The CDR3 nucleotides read TGTGCCAGCGGGACAGTTCACTATGGCTACACCTTC. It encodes CASGTVHYGYTF.

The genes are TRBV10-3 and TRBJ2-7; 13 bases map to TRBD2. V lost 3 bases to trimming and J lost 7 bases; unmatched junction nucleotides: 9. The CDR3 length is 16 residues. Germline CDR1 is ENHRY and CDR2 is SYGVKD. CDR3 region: CAISDSQGLAGQEQYF. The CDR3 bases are TGTGCCATCAGTGACTCCCAGGGACTAGCGGGACAAGAGCAGTACTTC.

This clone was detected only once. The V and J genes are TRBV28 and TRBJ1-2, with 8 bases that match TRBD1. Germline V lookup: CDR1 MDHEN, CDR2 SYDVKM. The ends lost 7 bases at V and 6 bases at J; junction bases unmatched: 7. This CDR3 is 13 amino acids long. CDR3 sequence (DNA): TGTGCCAGCACCTTGATCAGGGGGCATGGCTACACCTTC. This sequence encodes CASTLIRGHGYTF.

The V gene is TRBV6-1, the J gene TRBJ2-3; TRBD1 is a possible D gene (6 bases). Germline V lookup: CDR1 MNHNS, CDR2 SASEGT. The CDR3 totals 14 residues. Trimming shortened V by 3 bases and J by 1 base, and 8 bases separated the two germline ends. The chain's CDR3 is CASSERQGTDTQYF. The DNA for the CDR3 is TGTGCCAGCAGTGAGCGACAGGGCACAGATACGCAGTATTTT.

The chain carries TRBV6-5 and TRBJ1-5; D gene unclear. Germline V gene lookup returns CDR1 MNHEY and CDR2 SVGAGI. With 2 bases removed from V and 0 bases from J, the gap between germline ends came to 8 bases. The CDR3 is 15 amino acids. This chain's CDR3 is CASSYGGNSNQPQHF. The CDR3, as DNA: TGTGCCAGCAGTTACGGCGGCAATAGCAATCAGCCCCAGCATTTT.

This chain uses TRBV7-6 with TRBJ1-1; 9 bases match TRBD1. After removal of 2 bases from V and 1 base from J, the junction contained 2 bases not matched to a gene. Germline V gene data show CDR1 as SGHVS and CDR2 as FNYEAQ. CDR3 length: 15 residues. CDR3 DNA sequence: TGTGCCAGCAGCTTAAACAGGGGGCCGAACACTGAAGCTTTCTTT. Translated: CASSLNRGPNTEAFF.

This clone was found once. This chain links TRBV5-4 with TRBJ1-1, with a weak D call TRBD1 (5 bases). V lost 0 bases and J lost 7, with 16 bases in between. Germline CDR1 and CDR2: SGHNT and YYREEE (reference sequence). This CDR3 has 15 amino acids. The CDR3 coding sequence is TGTGCCAGCAGCTTGGCAGGGAGGGGCTCGGGTGAAGCTTTCTTT. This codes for CASSLAGRGSGEAFF.